Listed below are T cell receptor beta chains from one sample, sequenced in a study of shared clonotypes between healthy human individuals. The method was immunoSEQ multiplex PCR; TCRdb's version includes in-frame clones alone and lacks a portion of them. There are about 2 million clones in the sample; roughly 94% occur only once, and 0.1% to 0.15% lies in the top ten. Material for sequencing was naive CD4+ T cells sorted from blood. Receptors were obtained from a man between 18 and 29 years old in good health. CDR3s include the opening cysteine and the closing phenylalanine or tryptophan. D genes are given only for firm matches. Rows give clone size only sometimes, using once, few, many, or a class for an expanded clone.

cdr3_nt: TGCGCCAGCAGCCAACCCGGGACAGGGATGCGAGATACGCAGTATTTT
cdr3_aa: CASSQPGTGMRDTQYF
v_call: TRBV4-1
d_call: TRBD1
j_call: TRBJ2-3
clone_size: NA

cdr3_nt: TGTGCCAGCAGCTCAGAAGGCCTAGGAAACTACGAGCAGTACTTC
cdr3_aa: CASSSEGLGNYEQYF
v_call: TRBV5-4
d_call: NA
j_call: TRBJ2-7
clone_size: NA

cdr3_nt: TGTGCCAGCAGTGATGGACAGGTTGATGAAGCTTTCTTT
cdr3_aa: CASSDGQVDEAFF
v_call: TRBV6-1
d_call: TRBD1
j_call: TRBJ1-1
clone_size: once

cdr3_nt: TGCAGCGTTCATCGGACAGCAGGCACAGATACGCAGTATTTT
cdr3_aa: CSVHRTAGTDTQYF
v_call: TRBV29-1
d_call: NA
j_call: TRBJ2-3
clone_size: once

cdr3_nt: TGCGCCAGCAGCTTTGGGACAGGGGCGAACACTGAAGCTTTCTTT
cdr3_aa: CASSFGTGANTEAFF
v_call: TRBV5-1
d_call: TRBD1
j_call: TRBJ1-1
clone_size: few

cdr3_nt: TGTGCCAGCAGTGAATATATCGCGGGTTACAATGAGCAGTTCTTC
cdr3_aa: CASSEYIAGYNEQFF
v_call: TRBV25-1
d_call: NA
j_call: TRBJ2-1
clone_size: NA

cdr3_nt: TGTGCCAGCAGCTTGTGGACAGGGAAGTTCACCGGGGAGCTGTTTTTT
cdr3_aa: CASSLWTGKFTGELFF
v_call: TRBV5-6
d_call: TRBD1
j_call: TRBJ2-2
clone_size: NA

cdr3_nt: TGTGCCAGCAGTGAAGAGGGGGGCTCTGGCTACACCTTC
cdr3_aa: CASSEEGGSGYTF
v_call: TRBV2
d_call: NA
j_call: TRBJ1-2
clone_size: NA

cdr3_nt: TGTGCCAGCAGTATGGGGACAGGTTACAATCAGCCCCAGCATTTT
cdr3_aa: CASSMGTGYNQPQHF
v_call: TRBV27
d_call: TRBD1
j_call: TRBJ1-5
clone_size: once

cdr3_nt: TGTGCCAGCAGCCTACCGGGACTAGCGGGGCACTACGAGCAGTACTTC
cdr3_aa: CASSLPGLAGHYEQYF
v_call: TRBV7-2
d_call: TRBD2
j_call: TRBJ2-7
clone_size: NA

cdr3_nt: TGTGCCAGCAGCTTAGCCTATGACAGGGGGGACTATGGCTACACCTTC
cdr3_aa: CASSLAYDRGDYGYTF
v_call: TRBV7-2
d_call: TRBD1
j_call: TRBJ1-2
clone_size: NA

cdr3_nt: TGTGCCTGGAGTGGGGAAGGGGGCTACGAGCAGTACTTC
cdr3_aa: CAWSGEGGYEQYF
v_call: TRBV30
d_call: NA
j_call: TRBJ2-7
clone_size: NA

cdr3_nt: TGTGCCAGCAGCGTAGGGTGGGAGAACACCGGGGAGCTGTTTTTT
cdr3_aa: CASSVGWENTGELFF
v_call: TRBV9
d_call: NA
j_call: TRBJ2-2
clone_size: NA

cdr3_nt: TGTGCCAGCAGCCCCCGCCTGAGCTCCTACGAGCAGTACTTC
cdr3_aa: CASSPRLSSYEQYF
v_call: TRBV5-5
d_call: NA
j_call: TRBJ2-7
clone_size: NA

cdr3_nt: TGTGCCAGCAGCTTGGGGGAATACGAGCAGTACTTC
cdr3_aa: CASSLGEYEQYF
v_call: TRBV5-4
d_call: NA
j_call: TRBJ2-7
clone_size: once

cdr3_nt: TGTGCCAGCAGCTCGGGACAGGGGGAGTATACGCAGTATTTT
cdr3_aa: CASSSGQGEYTQYF
v_call: TRBV11-3
d_call: TRBD1
j_call: TRBJ2-3
clone_size: NA

cdr3_nt: TGTGCCAGCAGAGGGGACAGCTACAATTCACCCCTCCACTTT
cdr3_aa: CASRGDSYNSPLHF
v_call: TRBV2
d_call: TRBD1
j_call: TRBJ1-6
clone_size: NA

cdr3_nt: TGCAGCGGAAGGGTAGCGGGGTACAATGAGCAGTTCTTC
cdr3_aa: CSGRVAGYNEQFF
v_call: TRBV29-1
d_call: TRBD2
j_call: TRBJ2-1
clone_size: NA

cdr3_nt: TGTGCCAGCAGCTTGAAACTAGCGGGAGCGGTAGAGACCCAGTACTTC
cdr3_aa: CASSLKLAGAVETQYF
v_call: TRBV5-6
d_call: TRBD2
j_call: TRBJ2-5
clone_size: NA

cdr3_nt: TGTGCCTGGAATCGCGCGGGTGTCATGAACACTGAAGCTTTCTTT
cdr3_aa: CAWNRAGVMNTEAFF
v_call: TRBV30
d_call: NA
j_call: TRBJ1-1
clone_size: NA

cdr3_nt: TGTGCCTGGAGGGCACAGGGGTACGCTGGAAACACCATATATTTT
cdr3_aa: CAWRAQGYAGNTIYF
v_call: TRBV30
d_call: TRBD1
j_call: TRBJ1-3
clone_size: NA

cdr3_nt: TGTGCCAGCAGCTTAGGACTAGCGGGGTCTAGGAGCGGCACCGGGGAGCTGTTTTTT
cdr3_aa: CASSLGLAGSRSGTGELFF
v_call: TRBV7-6
d_call: TRBD2
j_call: TRBJ2-2
clone_size: NA

cdr3_nt: TGCGCCAGCAAGCAGGGTGGAACTAATGAAAAACTGTTTTTT
cdr3_aa: CASKQGGTNEKLFF
v_call: TRBV5-1
d_call: NA
j_call: TRBJ1-4
clone_size: NA

cdr3_nt: TGTGCCAGCAGTGAAGGGAGCCTAAGCCCCAATCAGCCCCAGCATTTT
cdr3_aa: CASSEGSLSPNQPQHF
v_call: TRBV6-1
d_call: NA
j_call: TRBJ1-5
clone_size: NA

cdr3_nt: TGTGCCAGCCGGATACTGCCAGCGGGATTATACAATGAGCAGTTCTTC
cdr3_aa: CASRILPAGLYNEQFF
v_call: TRBV7-2
d_call: TRBD2
j_call: TRBJ2-1
clone_size: once

cdr3_nt: TGTGCCATCAGTGAGGATAAAAAGGCTTTCTTT
cdr3_aa: CAISEDKKAFF
v_call: TRBV10-3
d_call: NA
j_call: TRBJ1-1
clone_size: once

cdr3_nt: TGTGCCAGTAGTGTAACTAGCGGCCACTACGAGCAGTACTTC
cdr3_aa: CASSVTSGHYEQYF
v_call: TRBV19
d_call: TRBD2
j_call: TRBJ2-7
clone_size: NA

cdr3_nt: TGTGCCAGCAGGGACTTCGGGTCGAACACCGGGGAGCTGTTTTTT
cdr3_aa: CASRDFGSNTGELFF
v_call: TRBV27
d_call: NA
j_call: TRBJ2-2
clone_size: NA

cdr3_nt: TGTGCCAGCAGCTTCCGCCTAGCGGTACCCTACGAGCAGTACTTC
cdr3_aa: CASSFRLAVPYEQYF
v_call: TRBV11-2
d_call: TRBD2
j_call: TRBJ2-7
clone_size: NA

cdr3_nt: TGTGCCAGCAGCTTGGACCCAGGAGGCAAAAACATTCAGTACTTC
cdr3_aa: CASSLDPGGKNIQYF
v_call: TRBV5-4
d_call: NA
j_call: TRBJ2-4
clone_size: NA

cdr3_nt: TGTGCCAGCAGCTTCCCGCCAGGGCATGGCTACACCTTC
cdr3_aa: CASSFPPGHGYTF
v_call: TRBV7-9
d_call: NA
j_call: TRBJ1-2
clone_size: NA

cdr3_nt: TGTGCCAGCTCACCACCGGCGGGATCCGAGCAGTACTTC
cdr3_aa: CASSPPAGSEQYF
v_call: TRBV18
d_call: NA
j_call: TRBJ2-7
clone_size: NA

cdr3_nt: TGCGCCAGCAGCTTCAGGGGGCCCTCAGATACGCAGTATTTT
cdr3_aa: CASSFRGPSDTQYF
v_call: TRBV5-1
d_call: TRBD1
j_call: TRBJ2-3
clone_size: NA

cdr3_nt: TGTGCCAGCAGACGACAGGGGTCCTATGGCTACACCTTC
cdr3_aa: CASRRQGSYGYTF
v_call: TRBV6-5
d_call: TRBD1
j_call: TRBJ1-2
clone_size: NA

cdr3_nt: TGTGCCTGGAGTTCCGACAGGGGTACGAAAGGTCAAAACATTCAGTACTTC
cdr3_aa: CAWSSDRGTKGQNIQYF
v_call: TRBV30
d_call: TRBD1
j_call: TRBJ2-4
clone_size: NA

cdr3_nt: TGTGCCAGCAGCTTATCCAGCAAAAACATTCAGTACTTC
cdr3_aa: CASSLSSKNIQYF
v_call: TRBV7-2
d_call: NA
j_call: TRBJ2-4
clone_size: once

cdr3_nt: TGTGCCAGCAGTGAAGCCGGACCAGGTCTGATTCAGTACTTC
cdr3_aa: CASSEAGPGLIQYF
v_call: TRBV6-1
d_call: NA
j_call: TRBJ2-4
clone_size: NA

cdr3_nt: TGTGCCAGCAGCCTACCGGGACAGGGGGCGAGGGAGCAGTACTTC
cdr3_aa: CASSLPGQGAREQYF
v_call: TRBV7-2
d_call: TRBD1
j_call: TRBJ2-5
clone_size: few

cdr3_nt: TGTGCCAGCAGCTGGGAGGGTCGGCTAGGGGACGCTTTCTTT
cdr3_aa: CASSWEGRLGDAFF
v_call: TRBV7-8
d_call: NA
j_call: TRBJ1-1
clone_size: NA

cdr3_nt: TGTGCCAGCAGGCAGAATCTCCCCGGTGAAAAACTGTTTTTT
cdr3_aa: CASRQNLPGEKLFF
v_call: TRBV2
d_call: NA
j_call: TRBJ1-4
clone_size: NA

cdr3_nt: TGCGCCAGCAGCTTGGCCGGACTAGCGGGAGCTAAAATTGACGAGCAGTACTTC
cdr3_aa: CASSLAGLAGAKIDEQYF
v_call: TRBV5-1
d_call: TRBD2
j_call: TRBJ2-7
clone_size: NA

cdr3_nt: TGTGCCAGCAGCTTAGTCGGTCAGGGGCTGAACACCGGGGAGCTGTTTTTT
cdr3_aa: CASSLVGQGLNTGELFF
v_call: TRBV7-2
d_call: NA
j_call: TRBJ2-2
clone_size: NA

cdr3_nt: TGTGCCTGGAGAAAGGGACAGGGCGGTTCTGCTTTCTTT
cdr3_aa: CAWRKGQGGSAFF
v_call: TRBV30
d_call: TRBD1
j_call: TRBJ1-1
clone_size: NA

cdr3_nt: TGTGCCAGCAGTGCCCCCGGCGGGGCAGGCTACGAGCAGTACTTC
cdr3_aa: CASSAPGGAGYEQYF
v_call: TRBV6-1
d_call: NA
j_call: TRBJ2-7
clone_size: NA

cdr3_nt: TGTGCCAGCAGCTTGGAGATTGGAGGGTACGCGCAGTACTTC
cdr3_aa: CASSLEIGGYAQYF
v_call: TRBV7-8
d_call: NA
j_call: TRBJ2-7
clone_size: once

cdr3_nt: TGTGCCAGCAGCCAAGATAGAACAGGGAATCAGCCCCAGCATTTT
cdr3_aa: CASSQDRTGNQPQHF
v_call: TRBV4-2
d_call: NA
j_call: TRBJ1-5
clone_size: NA

cdr3_nt: TGTGCCAGCAGCCTAGGAGGGGGAGGAGAAAAACTGTTTTTT
cdr3_aa: CASSLGGGGEKLFF
v_call: TRBV2
d_call: NA
j_call: TRBJ1-4
clone_size: NA

cdr3_nt: TGTGCCAGCAGTGAATATACAGGGGGCAACTCACCCCTCCACTTT
cdr3_aa: CASSEYTGGNSPLHF
v_call: TRBV25-1
d_call: TRBD1
j_call: TRBJ1-6
clone_size: once

cdr3_nt: TGTGCCTGGAGTGTTTACGACAGGGTCCACGAGCAGTACTTC
cdr3_aa: CAWSVYDRVHEQYF
v_call: TRBV30
d_call: TRBD1
j_call: TRBJ2-7
clone_size: NA

cdr3_nt: TGTGCCAGCTTACCCGCGGGTACACGAGGGACCCAGTACTTC
cdr3_aa: CASLPAGTRGTQYF
v_call: TRBV6-5
d_call: NA
j_call: TRBJ2-5
clone_size: NA

cdr3_nt: TGCGCCAGCAGCCAAGACAGGGGGGACTATGGCTACACCTTC
cdr3_aa: CASSQDRGDYGYTF
v_call: TRBV4-1
d_call: TRBD1
j_call: TRBJ1-2
clone_size: NA

cdr3_nt: TGTGCCAGCTCACCGCTTAAACAGGGGGAGGGCCGAGGGGAGCAGTTCTTC
cdr3_aa: CASSPLKQGEGRGEQFF
v_call: TRBV18
d_call: NA
j_call: TRBJ2-1
clone_size: NA

cdr3_nt: TGTGCCAGCAGCCCGGGGTGGGGTCAGCCCCAGCATTTT
cdr3_aa: CASSPGWGQPQHF
v_call: TRBV11-2
d_call: NA
j_call: TRBJ1-5
clone_size: once

cdr3_nt: TGTGCCAGCAGTTACCTCCCTGACACAGATACGCAGTATTTT
cdr3_aa: CASSYLPDTDTQYF
v_call: TRBV6-5
d_call: NA
j_call: TRBJ2-3
clone_size: NA

cdr3_nt: TGTGCCATCAAGGGACAGACCTACGAGCAGTACTTC
cdr3_aa: CAIKGQTYEQYF
v_call: TRBV10-3
d_call: TRBD1
j_call: TRBJ2-7
clone_size: NA

cdr3_nt: TGTGCCAGCAGTTACCGAGGGGGGTACGAGCAGTACTTC
cdr3_aa: CASSYRGGYEQYF
v_call: TRBV6-6
d_call: NA
j_call: TRBJ2-7
clone_size: NA

cdr3_nt: TGTGCCAGCAGTGAAGGGGGTAATGAAAAACTGTTTTTT
cdr3_aa: CASSEGGNEKLFF
v_call: TRBV25-1
d_call: NA
j_call: TRBJ1-4
clone_size: NA

cdr3_nt: TGTGCCAGCAGTGAACCCCAGCGGGGGACCCAAGAGACCCAGTACTTC
cdr3_aa: CASSEPQRGTQETQYF
v_call: TRBV2
d_call: TRBD2
j_call: TRBJ2-5
clone_size: NA

cdr3_nt: TGTGCCAGCAGCTTATTGACAGGAAAATCCTATAATTCACCCCTCCACTTT
cdr3_aa: CASSLLTGKSYNSPLHF
v_call: TRBV7-3
d_call: NA
j_call: TRBJ1-6
clone_size: NA